The 8 T cell receptor beta chains reported below all come from one sample, sequenced in a study of shared clonotypes between healthy human individuals. Only in-frame clones appear in the TCRdb table, and some are missing; sequencing was by immunoSEQ multiplex PCR. Of hundreds of thousands of clones in the sample, about 82% are singletons; the top ten hold over 10%. Sequenced input: PBMCs. These receptors were taken from a woman aged 40 to 55 in good health. Some clones in this sample may be carry-over from other donors' samples.

V usage is TRBV19 and J usage is TRBJ1-1; 7 nucleotides line up with TRBD1. The CDR3 is made up of 16 amino acids. Trimming took 0 bases from V and 4 from J; bases not matched to a gene: 8. Germline assignment: CDR1 LNHDA and CDR2 SQIVND (reference sequence). CDR3 region: CASSIDLTGVGTEAFF. The CDR3 DNA reads TGTGCCAGTAGTATAGACCTAACAGGGGTGGGCACTGAAGCTTTCTTT.

V is TRBV9 and J is TRBJ2-3, with 9 positions matching TRBD2. The CDR3 is 17 amino acids. Germline values: CDR1 SGDLS, CDR2 YYNGEE. V lost 4 bases and J lost 0; bases outside the gene matches: 9. CDR3 nucleotides: TGTGCCAGCAGCCACCCTTTGCGGGAGGGAAGCACAGATACGCAGTATTTT. Its translation is CASSHPLREGSTDTQYF.

This clone appeared many times. J is TRBJ2-2 and V is TRBV14; D gene uncertain. CDR3 length: 14 residues. Germline CDR1 SGHDN, CDR2 FVKESK. V gave up 3 bases and J gave up 3 bases, with 8 bases separating them. This CDR3 is CASSQSSYTGELFF. The CDR3 DNA sequence: TGTGCCAGCAGCCAGTCCTCCTACACCGGGGAGCTGTTTTTT.

The sample holds a few counts of this clone. J is TRBJ1-2 and V is TRBV9, with D hard to call. V lost 0 bases and J 8 bases, leaving 17 bases between the germline ends. CDR3 length equals 15 residues. Germline CDR1 reads SGDLS; CDR2 reads YYNGEE. CDR3 amino acids: CASSVAGRGPGGYTF. The CDR3, as DNA: TGTGCCAGCAGCGTAGCCGGACGGGGTCCCGGCGGCTACACCTTC. The full variable domain, with the rest looked up from reference TRBV9 and TRBJ1-2, is DSGVTQTPKHLITATGQRVTLRCSPRSGDLSVYWYQQSLDQGLQFLIQYYNGEERAKGNILERFSAQQFPDLHSELNLSSLELGDSALYFCASSVAGRGPGGYTFGSGTRLTVV.

The CDR3 loop is CASSLDTGDEKLFF. The CDR3 coding sequence is TGTGCCAGCAGCTTAGACACAGGGGATGAAAAACTGTTTTTT. This chain links TRBV9 with TRBJ1-4; 7 nucleotides line up with TRBD1. CDR1 and CDR2 (germline): SGDLS, YYNGEE. The junction had 6 bases not matched to a gene; V was cut back by 4 bases and J by 6 bases. The length of the CDR3 is 14 residues.

This clone has more than one count but fewer than ten. The V gene is TRBV4-3, the J gene TRBJ1-2; D possibly corresponds to TRBD1 (5 bases). V was pared by 1 base and J by 8 bases, with 17 bases between. The CDR3 consists of 15 residues. Per the germline V gene, CDR1 is LGHNA and CDR2 is YSLEER. The CDR3 is CASSQGGQEGRGYTF. CDR3 sequence (DNA): TGCGCCAGCAGCCAAGGAGGCCAGGAGGGGAGAGGCTACACCTTC.

The sample holds one count of this clone. This chain links TRBV28 with TRBJ2-7; no reliable D call. Germline V gene data show CDR1 as MDHEN and CDR2 as SYDVKM. Trimming shortened V by 2 bases and J by 6 bases, and 17 bases separated the two germline ends. This CDR3 has 15 residues. CDR3 loop: CASSLVERYRPEQYF. CDR3 in DNA: TGTGCCAGCAGTTTAGTTGAAAGGTACCGTCCCGAGCAGTACTTC.

The chain uses TRBV10-3 and TRBJ1-2; tentatively, D is TRBD1 (5 bases). Germline V gives CDR1 ENHRY, CDR2 SYGVKD. V lost 10 bases and J lost 2, with 20 bases in between. The CDR3 sequence is 15 residues long. The CDR3 nucleotides read TGTGCCACCTCAGCCGGGACGGACGAAAACTATGGCTACACCTTC. It yields the protein CATSAGTDENYGYTF.